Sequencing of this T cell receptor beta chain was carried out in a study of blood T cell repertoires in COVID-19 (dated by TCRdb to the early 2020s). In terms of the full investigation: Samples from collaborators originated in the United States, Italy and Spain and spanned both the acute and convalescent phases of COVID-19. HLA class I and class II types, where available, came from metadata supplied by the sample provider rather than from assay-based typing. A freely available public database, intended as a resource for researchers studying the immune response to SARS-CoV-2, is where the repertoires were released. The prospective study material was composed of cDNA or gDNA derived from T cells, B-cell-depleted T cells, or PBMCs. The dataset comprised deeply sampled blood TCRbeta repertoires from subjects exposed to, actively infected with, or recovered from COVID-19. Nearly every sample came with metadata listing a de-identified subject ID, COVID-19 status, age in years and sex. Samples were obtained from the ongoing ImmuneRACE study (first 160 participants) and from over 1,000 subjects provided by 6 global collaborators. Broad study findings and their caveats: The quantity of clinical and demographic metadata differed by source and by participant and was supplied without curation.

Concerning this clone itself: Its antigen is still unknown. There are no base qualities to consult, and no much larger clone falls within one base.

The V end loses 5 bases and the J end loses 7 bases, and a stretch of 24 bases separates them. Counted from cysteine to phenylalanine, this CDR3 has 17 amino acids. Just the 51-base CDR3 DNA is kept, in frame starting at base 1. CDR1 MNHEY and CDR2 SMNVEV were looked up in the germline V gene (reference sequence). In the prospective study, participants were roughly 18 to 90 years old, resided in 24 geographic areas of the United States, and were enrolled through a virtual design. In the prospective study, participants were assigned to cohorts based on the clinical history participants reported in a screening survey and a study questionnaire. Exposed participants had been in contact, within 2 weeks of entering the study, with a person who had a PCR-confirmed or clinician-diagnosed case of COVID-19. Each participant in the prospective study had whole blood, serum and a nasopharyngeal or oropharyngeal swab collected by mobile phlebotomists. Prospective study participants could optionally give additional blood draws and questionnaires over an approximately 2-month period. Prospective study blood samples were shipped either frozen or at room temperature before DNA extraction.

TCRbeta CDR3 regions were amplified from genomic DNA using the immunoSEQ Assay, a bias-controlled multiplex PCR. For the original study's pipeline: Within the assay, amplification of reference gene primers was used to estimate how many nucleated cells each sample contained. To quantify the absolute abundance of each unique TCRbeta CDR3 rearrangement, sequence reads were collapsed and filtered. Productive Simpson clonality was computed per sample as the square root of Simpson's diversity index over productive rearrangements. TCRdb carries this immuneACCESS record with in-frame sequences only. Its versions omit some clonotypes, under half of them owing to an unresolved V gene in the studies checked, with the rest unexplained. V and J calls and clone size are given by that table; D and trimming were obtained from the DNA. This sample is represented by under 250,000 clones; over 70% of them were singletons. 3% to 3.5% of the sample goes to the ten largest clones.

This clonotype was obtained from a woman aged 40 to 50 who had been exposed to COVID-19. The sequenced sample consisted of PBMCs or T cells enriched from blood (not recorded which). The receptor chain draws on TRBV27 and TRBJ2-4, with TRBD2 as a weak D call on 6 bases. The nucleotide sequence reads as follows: TGTGCCAGCAGTCCTGGGACTGTACTTTATTTTCGGAACATTCAGTACTTC. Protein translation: CASSPGTVLYFRNIQYF.